The 14 T cell receptor beta chains below all came from one sample that was sequenced in a study of blood T cell repertoires in COVID-19 (dated by TCRdb to between 2020 and 2021). Library prep was done by the immunoSEQ multiplex PCR assay. TCRdb took over this immuneACCESS table, retaining in-frame rearrangements with V and J assigned. Such tables are incomplete; in checked studies, under half of the missing clones stem from an unresolved V gene, and the remainder is unexplained. The sample contains 28,000 or so clones, around 89% of them found a single time. The ten largest account for roughly 12% of the sample. The source material was peripheral blood. Receptors were obtained from a man in his 70s with acute or convalescent COVID-19.

The chain combines TRBV19 with TRBJ2-3; 10 positions match TRBD1. V lost 4 bases and J lost 2; bases outside the gene matches: 3. Germline assignment: CDR1 LNHDA and CDR2 SQIVND (reference sequence). There are 15 residues in the CDR3. CDR3 amino acids: CASSNGQGDTDTQYF. The CDR3 nucleotides are TGTGCCAGTAGTAATGGACAGGGGGACACAGATACGCAGTATTTT.

V is TRBV6-5 and J is TRBJ1-1, with D tentatively TRBD1 (5 bases). Germline loops: CDR1 MNHEY, CDR2 SVGAGI. V lost 2 bases and J 1 base, leaving 14 bases between the germline ends. The CDR3 loop spans 16 amino acids. As DNA, the CDR3 is TGTGCCAGCAGTTACCGGCCTGGGGCAGGGAACACTGAAGCTTTCTTT. Its protein is CASSYRPGAGNTEAFF.

V and J are TRBV16 and TRBJ1-1; D might be TRBD1 (6 bases). Germline CDR1 is KGHSY and CDR2 is FQNENV. V was cut by 2 bases and J by 7 bases, with 11 bases left in between. The CDR3 has 13 residues. The CDR3: CASSQDRNREAFF. The DNA for the CDR3 is TGTGCCAGCAGCCAAGACAGGAACCGTGAAGCTTTCTTT.

This clone was seen once. The chain has TRBV10-2 and TRBJ1-3, with 9 bases matching TRBD1. The ends lost 4 bases at V and 11 bases at J; junction bases unmatched: 9. CDR1 is WSHSY and CDR2 is SAAADI in the germline V gene. CDR3 size: 14 residues. The CDR3 here is CASSGGQGVSAIYF. The CDR3 nucleotides read TGCGCCAGCAGTGGGGGACAGGGAGTGTCGGCCATATATTTT.

This clone was recorded once. The V call is TRBV3-1 (or the pseudogene TRBV3-2), the J call TRBJ1-2; 10 bases match TRBD1. Unmatched junction bases numbered 4, after V lost 4 bases and J lost 2 bases. The CDR3 loop spans 15 amino acids. The germline gives CDR1 LGHDT, CDR2 YNNKEL (reference sequence). DNA of the CDR3: TGTGCCAGCAGCCGATTGGGACAGGGGAACTATGGCTACACCTTC. Translation gives CASSRLGQGNYGYTF.

The sample holds one count of this clone. The chain has TRBV4-3 and TRBJ1-1, with D maybe TRBD1 (5 bases). Germline V gives CDR1 LGHNA, CDR2 YSLEER. The CDR3 length is 15 residues. V was clipped by 0 bases and J by 1 base, with 9 bases between them. The CDR3 reads CASSQDRATNTEAFF. The CDR3 DNA reads TGCGCCAGCAGCCAAGACAGGGCGACGAACACTGAAGCTTTCTTT.

About this clone itself: One junction end disagrees with the germline gene, perhaps due to a read error. The chain combines TRBV2 with TRBJ2-7; 7 bases are shared with TRBD1. The CDR3 runs 11 residues. Germline V gene lookup returns CDR1 SNHLY and CDR2 FYNNEI. The CDR3 reads CASSPTGAPLF. The CDR3 coding sequence is TGTGCCAGCAGCCCCACAGGGGCCCCCTTGTTC. The full variable domain, with the rest looked up from reference TRBV2 and TRBJ2-7, is EPEVTQTPSHQVTQMGQEVILRCVPISNHLYFYWYRQILGQKVEFLVSFYNNEISEKSEIFDDQFSVERPDGSNFTLKIRSTKLEDSAMYFCASSPTGAPLFGPGTRLTVT.

This clone was detected only once. This chain connects TRBV11-2 to TRBJ1-2; D uncertain. V was shortened by 2 bases and J by 7 bases, with 14 bases between the two germline ends. The germline CDR1 and CDR2 sequences are SGHAT and FQNNGV. The CDR3 is 14 amino acids. CDR3 in amino acids: CASSLQVVVGGYTF. The DNA for the CDR3 is TGTGCCAGCAGCTTACAGGTGGTAGTCGGTGGCTACACCTTC.

This chain uses TRBV4-2 with TRBJ1-5; D is perhaps TRBD1 (5 bases). Germline-derived CDR1 and CDR2 are LGHNA and YNFKEQ. The V and J ends lost 5 bases and 7 bases respectively, with 15 bases between them. CDR3 length equals 14 residues. The CDR3 loop is CASSARIQGQPQHF. In DNA form, the CDR3 reads TGTGCCAGCAGCGCACGAATTCAGGGACAGCCCCAGCATTTT.

The chain carries TRBV6-5 and TRBJ1-1, with TRBD1 matching over 7 bases. CDR3 length equals 14 residues. Per germline, CDR1 MNHEY and CDR2 SVGAGI. The J segment lost 5 bases and the V segment lost 6 bases, leaving 9 bases of the junction unmatched. The CDR3 DNA is TGTGCCAGCAGCCGGAGACAGGGTGGAACTGAAGCTTTCTTT. Encoded protein: CASSRRQGGTEAFF.

The rearrangement joins TRBV6-5 to TRBJ2-1; maybe TRBD2 (5 bases). CDR1 is MNHEY, CDR2 SVGAGI, per germline. Trimming removed 9 bases at V and 7 bases at J, with 19 bases between. The CDR3 runs 14 residues. CDR3 loop: CASNPGRNLNEQFF. In DNA form, the CDR3 reads TGTGCCAGTAACCCGGGAAGGAACCTTAATGAGCAGTTCTTC.

The chain employs TRBV7-3 and TRBJ2-1, with D possibly being TRBD2 (5 bases). Germline V lookup: CDR1 SGHTA, CDR2 FQGTGA. V dropped 4 bases and J dropped 3 bases, with 7 bases sitting between them. The CDR3 runs to 13 residues. The CDR3 region has the DNA TGTGCCAGCAGCTCCCGGGACTACAATGAGCAGTTCTTC. Residues: CASSSRDYNEQFF. Full variable domain (remainder filled in from reference TRBV7-3 and TRBJ2-1): GAGVSQTPSNKVTEKGKYVELRCDPISGHTALYWYRQSLGQGPEFLIYFQGTGAADDSGLPNDRFFAVRPEGSVSTLKIQRTERGDSAVYLCASSSRDYNEQFFGPGTRLTVL.

The rearrangement uses TRBV24-1 and TRBJ2-2; weak D call: TRBD2 (6 bases). The V end was cut by 3 bases, the J end by 5 bases, with 9 bases between. In germline, CDR1 is KGHDR, CDR2 SFDVKD. CDR3 length: 14 residues. CDR3 sequence: CATSDEGLTGELFF. CDR3 bases: TGTGCCACCAGTGATGAGGGACTGACCGGGGAGCTGTTTTTT.

The chain combines TRBV7-3 with TRBJ1-1; possibly TRBD1 for D (6 bases). The germline gives CDR1 SGHTA, CDR2 FQGTGA. The CDR3 contains 13 residues. V gave up 8 bases and J gave up 1 base, with 11 bases separating them. CDR3 loop: CASGQGSNTEAFF. CDR3 nucleotide sequence: TGTGCCAGCGGCCAGGGGTCGAACACTGAAGCTTTCTTT.